This section outlines one TCR beta chain sequence together with its context. From blood CD8+ and CD4+ T cells, TCR beta sequences were generated. Negative isolation yielded the CD8+ and CD4+ T cells, while FACS enriched the TEMRA cells. Random hexamers primed reverse transcription of about 0.5 to 1 ug RNA. Across 54 Vbeta and 13 Jbeta, immunoSEQ multiplex PCR amplified TCR beta CDR3. MiXCR, run by TCRdb on the immunoSEQ multiplex PCR reads, gives a single entry per CDR3 protein. The table has 110,000 or so distinct CDR3 sequences, 85% to 95% seen once. The sample comes from a study of CD8 T cells in Susac syndrome. The V and J ends lost 5 bases and 7 bases respectively, with 17 bases between them. The CDR3 consists of 13 residues. The V gene's germline CDR1 is DFQATT and CDR2 SNEGSKA (reference sequence).

The specimen was CD4+ T cells from PBMCs. This receptor was obtained from a human donor with multiple sclerosis. The rearrangement links TRBV20-1 to TRBJ1-1; D is ambiguous. The CDR3 region is CSAPTRPGGEAFF. CDR3 bases: TGCAGTGCTCCAACCCGTCCCGGCGGTGAAGCTTTCTTT.